The 8 T cell receptor beta chains below were found in one sample sequenced in a study of T cells in localized non-small cell lung cancer. TCRdb's copy holds only in-frame clones and misses some; the assay was immunoSEQ multiplex PCR. The sample comprises around 40,000 clones, about 80% of which are singletons, and approximately 7.8% rests with the top ten. The source material was PBMCs, sampled before any cancer treatment. The receptors come from a man aged 40 to 69 with stage II lung adenocarcinoma.

The V and J genes are TRBV6-1 and TRBJ2-7; D is ambiguous. Trimming took 1 base from V and 2 from J, leaving 9 bases between them. The CDR3 is 14 amino acids. Germline V lookup: CDR1 MNHNS, CDR2 SASEGT. CDR3 protein: CASSEGPTTYEQYF. In DNA, the CDR3 is TGTGCCAGCAGTGAAGGCCCTACAACCTACGAGCAGTACTTC.

This rearrangement joins TRBV6-6 to TRBJ1-5, with D unclear. The CDR3 consists of 14 residues. Germline lookup yields CDR1 MNHNY and CDR2 SVGAGI (reference sequence). V was cut by 5 bases and J by 0 bases, with 8 bases left in between. The CDR3 DNA follows: TGTGCCAGCAGTACCTCAGATAGCAATCAGCCCCAGCATTTT. The encoded protein is CASSTSDSNQPQHF.

The chain is built from TRBV2 and TRBJ2-2; unclear D gene. Per germline, CDR1 SNHLY and CDR2 FYNNEI. The CDR3 consists of 11 residues. Trimming stripped 6 bases from V and 6 bases from J, with 5 bases between. CDR3 amino acids: CASRRSGELFF. The CDR3 DNA is TGTGCCAGCAGGAGGTCCGGGGAGCTGTTTTTT. The full variable domain, completed using reference TRBV2 and TRBJ2-2, is EPEVTQTPSHQVTQMGQEVILRCVPISNHLYFYWYRQILGQKVEFLVSFYNNEISEKSEIFDDQFSVERPDGSNFTLKIRSTKLEDSAMYFCASRRSGELFFGEGSRLTVL.

This chain joins TRBV30 and TRBJ2-3; the match to TRBD1 covers 8 bases. V lost 2 bases and J lost 5; bases outside the gene matches: 9. This CDR3 comprises 15 residues. Germline assignment: CDR1 GTSNPN and CDR2 SVGIG (reference sequence). CDR3 amino acids: CAWSRRTGFKDTQYF. The CDR3 region has the DNA TGTGCCTGGAGTAGAAGGACAGGGTTTAAAGATACGCAGTATTTT.

The chain links TRBV5-1 to TRBJ2-7; 12 bases map to TRBD1. CDR1 and CDR2 (germline): SGHRS, YFSETQ. V shed 4 bases, J shed 2 bases, and the junction held 10 bases outside the gene matches. The CDR3 extends over 17 amino acids. The CDR3, as DNA: TGCGCCAGCAGCCCCGGGACAGGGGGCGTCACGGCCTACGAGCAGTACTTC. Amino acids: CASSPGTGGVTAYEQYF. Looking up the rest from reference TRBV5-1 and TRBJ2-7 gives the full variable domain: KAGVTQTPRYLIKTRGQQVTLSCSPISGHRSVSWYQQTPGQGLQFLFEYFSETQRNKGNFPGRFSGRQFSNSRSEMNVSTLELGDSALYLCASSPGTGGVTAYEQYFGPGTRLTVT.

The V gene is TRBV27, the J gene TRBJ1-1; no clear D gene. Trimming took 2 bases from V and 2 from J, leaving 9 bases between them. CDR1 and CDR2 from the germline V gene are MNHEY and SMNVEV (reference sequence). The CDR3 totals 14 residues. CDR3: CASSLRSGNTEAFF. DNA for the CDR3: TGTGCCAGCAGTTTACGATCAGGTAACACTGAAGCTTTCTTT.

This clone was seen a few times. The chain carries TRBV19 and TRBJ2-6; the D gene could be TRBD1 or TRBD2 (6 bases each). The CDR3 is 21 residues long. CDR1 is LNHDA and CDR2 is SQIVND in the germline V gene (reference sequence). V was trimmed by 2 bases and J by 0 bases, leaving 23 bases between them. The CDR3 loop reads CASSIPRGAGPISSGANVLTF. The CDR3 DNA reads TGTGCCAGTAGTATACCCAGGGGCGCGGGACCCATAAGCTCTGGGGCCAACGTCCTGACTTTC.

This chain's CDR3 is CASRGTGDLTEAFF. CDR3 coding DNA: TGTGCCAGCAGAGGGACAGGGGACTTAACTGAAGCTTTCTTT. The V and J genes are TRBV28 and TRBJ1-1; 10 bases are a match to TRBD1. V dropped 6 bases and J dropped 5; count of bases not matched to a gene: 6. Germline loops: CDR1 MDHEN, CDR2 SYDVKM. The CDR3 has 14 residues. The whole variable domain, filled in from reference TRBV28 and TRBJ1-1, reads DVKVTQSSRYLVKRTGEKVFLECVQDMDHENMFWYRQDPGLGLRLIYFSYDVKMKEKGDIPEGYSVSREKKERFSLILESASTNQTSMYLCASRGTGDLTEAFFGQGTRLTVV.